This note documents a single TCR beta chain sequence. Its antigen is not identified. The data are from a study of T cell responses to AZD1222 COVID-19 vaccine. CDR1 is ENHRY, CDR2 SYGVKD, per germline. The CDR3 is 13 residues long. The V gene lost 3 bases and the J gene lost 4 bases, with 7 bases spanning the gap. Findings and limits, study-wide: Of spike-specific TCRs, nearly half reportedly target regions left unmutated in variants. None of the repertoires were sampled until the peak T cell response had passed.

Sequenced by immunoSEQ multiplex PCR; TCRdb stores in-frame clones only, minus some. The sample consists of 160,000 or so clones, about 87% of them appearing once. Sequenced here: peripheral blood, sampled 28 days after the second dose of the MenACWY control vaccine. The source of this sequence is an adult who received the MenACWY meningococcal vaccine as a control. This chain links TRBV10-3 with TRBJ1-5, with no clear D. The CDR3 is CAISERVNQPQHF. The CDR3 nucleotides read TGTGCCATCAGTGAAAGGGTAAATCAGCCCCAGCATTTT.